Presented here are 24 T cell receptor beta chains from one specimen sequenced in a study of cytomegalovirus exposure and HLA in healthy donors (dated by TCRdb to the late 2010s). Receptor libraries were prepared by the immunoSEQ multiplex PCR assay. For the multiplex PCR, a mixture combining 60 forward primers for TCR Vbeta segments and 13 reverse primers for TCR Jbeta segments was used. Sourced from immuneACCESS, this table was stored by TCRdb with only in-frame sequences that have V and J called. A share of the clones is absent; for the studies checked, an unresolved V gene accounts for under half, and the remainder has no known explanation. The sample's table lists a count of around 140,000 clones. About 0.96% of the sample rests with the top ten. Sequenced input: PBMCs. The receptor set was obtained from a male donor in good health and CMV-seronegative.

About this clone: Other nucleotide sequences in the sample specify the same CDR3. The genes are TRBV5-1 and TRBJ1-5; 8 positions agree with TRBD1. This CDR3 spans 15 amino acids. The germline gives CDR1 SGHRS, CDR2 YFSETQ. With 4 bases clipped from V and 4 bases from J, the junction kept 7 bases outside the gene matches. The CDR3: CASSPDGQGNQPQHF. CDR3 coding DNA: TGCGCCAGCAGCCCGGATGGACAGGGAAATCAGCCCCAGCATTTT.

The J gene is TRBJ2-5, the V gene TRBV27, with D uncertain. This CDR3 spans 14 amino acids. With 5 bases removed from V and 5 bases from J, the gap between germline ends came to 15 bases. Looked up from germline, CDR1 is MNHEY and CDR2 is SMNVEV (reference sequence). As DNA, the CDR3 is TGTGCCAGCAGTAGGTTCGGAGCTAAGGAGACCCAGTACTTC. Protein product: CASSRFGAKETQYF.

The chain links TRBV5-1 to TRBJ1-2; 7 bases align to TRBD1. Trimming at V came to 1 base and at J to 3 bases, leaving 0 bases not matched to a gene. CDR3 length: 13 amino acids. Germline CDR1 and CDR2: SGHRS and YFSETQ. The CDR3 sequence: CASSLTGDYGYTF. CDR3 in DNA: TGCGCCAGCAGCTTGACAGGGGACTATGGCTACACCTTC. The variable domain in full, completed from reference TRBV5-1 and TRBJ1-2, reads KAGVTQTPRYLIKTRGQQVTLSCSPISGHRSVSWYQQTPGQGLQFLFEYFSETQRNKGNFPGRFSGRQFSNSRSEMNVSTLELGDSALYLCASSLTGDYGYTFGSGTRLTVV.

The chain has TRBV7-2 and TRBJ2-7; D is perhaps TRBD2 (7 bases). The CDR3 has 14 residues. Trimming pared 6 bases from V and 4 bases from J, leaving 16 bases between. In germline, CDR1 is SGHTA, CDR2 FQGNSA. The CDR3, as DNA: TGTGCCAGCAGGCGTGGGGGGGGCCCTTACGAGCAGTACTTC. Translating it yields CASRRGGGPYEQYF. The complete variable domain, with remaining parts taken from reference TRBV7-2 and TRBJ2-7, reads GAGVSQSPSNKVTEKGKDVELRCDPISGHTALYWYRQSLGQGLEFLIYFQGNSAPDKSGLPSDRFSAERTGGSVSTLTIQRTQQEDSAVYLCASRRGGGPYEQYFGPGTRLTVT.

The chain carries TRBV18 and TRBJ1-1; D perhaps matches TRBD1 (5 bases). CDR3 length: 14 amino acids. Germline CDR1 is KGHSH and CDR2 is LQKENI. Trimming removed 3 bases at V and 1 base at J, with 9 bases between. The CDR3 DNA follows: TGTGCCAGCTCACCCCTACAGGAGAACACTGAAGCTTTCTTT. Translation: CASSPLQENTEAFF.

The CDR3 DNA is TGTGCCAGCAGTTTATTGGGGGCCCAGGAGGCCAGCGGCTACACCTTC. It encodes CASSLLGAQEASGYTF. The V and J genes are TRBV27 and TRBJ1-2; perhaps TRBD1 as D (6 bases). The CDR3 runs to 16 residues. CDR1 and CDR2 from the germline V gene are MNHEY and SMNVEV (reference sequence). Trimming removed 1 base at V and 8 bases at J, with 20 bases between.

The V and J genes are TRBV6-1 and TRBJ1-5; TRBD1 is a possible D gene (6 bases). The V gene's germline CDR1 is MNHNS and CDR2 SASEGT. The CDR3 has 15 amino acids. V was cut by 4 bases and J by 7 bases, with 17 bases left in between. CDR3 bases: TGTGCCAGCAGTGTAATGGGGGCTTCCGGACAGCCCCAGCATTTT. Amino acid sequence: CASSVMGASGQPQHF.

The chain combines TRBV7-6 with TRBJ2-1; D is ambiguous. Trimming stripped 2 bases from V and 4 bases from J, with 9 bases between. Germline CDR1 SGHVS, CDR2 FNYEAQ. The CDR3 spans 14 residues. CDR3 DNA sequence: TGTGCCAGCAGCTTAAGTGCAGGATACAATGAGCAGTTCTTC. It yields the protein CASSLSAGYNEQFF.

The J gene is TRBJ2-5, the V gene TRBV2; 8 bases align to TRBD2. Germline V CDR1 and CDR2: SNHLY, FYNNEI. The length of the CDR3 is 16 residues. V dropped 5 bases and J dropped 4; count of bases not matched to a gene: 12. The CDR3 spells CASSSSGGGILETQYF. CDR3 nucleotide sequence: TGTGCCAGCAGTTCGTCGGGAGGGGGAATCCTAGAGACCCAGTACTTC.

The chain employs TRBV30 and TRBJ2-2, with 7 nucleotides matching TRBD1. CDR1 is GTSNPN, CDR2 SVGIG, per germline (reference sequence). The CDR3 has 14 residues. The ends lost 3 bases at V and 3 bases at J; junction bases unmatched: 4. The CDR3 spells CAWRGTAYTGELFF. The CDR3 coding sequence is TGTGCCTGGAGGGGGACAGCCTACACCGGGGAGCTGTTTTTT. The whole variable domain, filled in from reference TRBV30 and TRBJ2-2, reads SQTIHQWPATLVQPVGSPLSLECTVEGTSNPNLYWYRQAAGRGLQLLFYSVGIGQISSEVPQNLSASRPQDRQFILSSKKLLLSDSGFYLCAWRGTAYTGELFFGEGSRLTVL.

This chain joins TRBV30 and TRBJ1-1; 8 bases line up with TRBD1. The junction had 8 bases not matched to a gene; V was cut back by 7 bases and J by 4 bases. Per the germline V gene, CDR1 is GTSNPN and CDR2 is SVGIG (reference sequence). The CDR3 consists of 13 residues. CDR3 coding DNA: TGTGCCTACACGGACAGGGCCGGCACTGAAGCTTTCTTT. It is translated as CAYTDRAGTEAFF.

The chain combines TRBV7-7 with TRBJ2-7, with 11 bases aligning to TRBD1. This CDR3 is 14 amino acids long. Per the germline V gene, CDR1 is SSHAT and CDR2 is FNYEAQ (reference sequence). The V segment lost 5 bases and the J segment 6 bases; nucleotides outside the gene matches: 6. Written as DNA, the CDR3 is TGTGCCAGCAGCCCCCGGGACAGGGGGAGCGAGCAGTACTTC. As protein: CASSPRDRGSEQYF.

This chain connects TRBV29-1 to TRBJ2-4; D not resolved. The CDR3 has 11 residues. Trimming shortened V by 7 bases and J by 0 bases, and 4 bases separated the two germline ends. In germline, CDR1 is SQVTM, CDR2 ANQGSEA. The CDR3 loop is CSARAKNIQYF. The CDR3 bases are TGCAGCGCTCGAGCCAAAAACATTCAGTACTTC.

This sequence joins TRBV6-6 and TRBJ1-2; 7 bases match TRBD1. Trimming removed 4 bases from V and 4 bases from J; junction bases left unmatched: 3. This CDR3 comprises 13 residues. Germline V CDR1 and CDR2: MNHNY, SVGAGI (reference sequence). The CDR3 DNA reads TGTGCCAGCAGTTGGGACAGTTCCTATGGCTACACCTTC. Translated, it gives CASSWDSSYGYTF.

The rearrangement links TRBV27 to TRBJ2-7, with TRBD2 matching 11 bases. The CDR3 loop spans 13 amino acids. The V gene's germline CDR1 is MNHEY and CDR2 SMNVEV (reference sequence). After removal of 6 bases from V and 3 bases from J, the junction contained 1 base not matched to a gene. The CDR3 region has the DNA TGTGCCAGCAGGGGACTAGCGGACTACGAGCAGTACTTC. Amino acids: CASRGLADYEQYF.

V and J are TRBV7-9 and TRBJ1-3; no definite D call. V was cut by 1 base and J by 2 bases, with 6 bases left in between. Germline V gene data show CDR1 as SEHNR and CDR2 as FQNEAQ (reference sequence). CDR3 length: 14 amino acids. The CDR3 DNA reads TGTGCCAGCAGCTTAGGCGGCCCTGGAAACACCATATATTTT. Amino acid sequence: CASSLGGPGNTIYF.

Here the CDR3 reads CASTRGTAGGQFYGYTF. CDR3 nucleotide sequence: TGTGCCAGCACCCGGGGGACGGCAGGGGGCCAATTCTATGGCTACACCTTC. The chain couples TRBV5-6 to TRBJ1-2; TRBD1 aligns across 8 bases. V lost 6 bases, J lost 4 bases, and 17 bases stayed unmatched. CDR1 SGHDT and CDR2 YYEEEE come from the germline V gene. The CDR3 totals 17 residues.

The genes are TRBV19 and TRBJ1-5, with no clear D. The V end lost 3 bases, the J end lost 3 bases, and 15 bases lay between the germline ends. The germline gives CDR1 LNHDA, CDR2 SQIVND (reference sequence). The CDR3 loop spans 16 amino acids. As DNA, the CDR3 is TGTGCCAGTAGTATTTGGGAGGGTCCTCTCAATCAGCCCCAGCATTTT. Translated, it gives CASSIWEGPLNQPQHF. The whole variable domain, filled in from reference TRBV19 and TRBJ1-5, reads DGGITQSPKYLFRKEGQNVTLSCEQNLNHDAMYWYRQDPGQGLRLIYYSQIVNDFQKGDIAEGYSVSREKKESFPLTVTSAQKNPTAFYLCASSIWEGPLNQPQHFGDGTRLSIL.

Turning to this clone: The CDR3 end shows no conserved phenylalanine or tryptophan, and so a read error is likely. V is TRBV5-1 and J is TRBJ1-2; D is unclear. The V and J ends lost 0 bases and 1 base respectively, with 13 bases between them. Looked up from germline, CDR1 is SGHRS and CDR2 is YFSETQ. This CDR3 spans 16 amino acids. The CDR3 DNA is TGCGCCAGCAGCTTGGCCGCCAGCAGCCTTAACTATGGCTACACCCTC. The encoded protein is CASSLAASSLNYGYTL.

V and J are TRBV15 and TRBJ2-1; 10 bases agree with TRBD2. CDR3 length: 14 amino acids. Germline V gives CDR1 LNHNV, CDR2 YYDKDF (reference sequence). Trimming removed 3 bases from V and 9 bases from J; junction bases left unmatched: 5. The CDR3 is CATSSLAGVSEQFF. The CDR3 nucleotides are TGTGCCACCAGCAGCCTAGCGGGAGTTAGTGAGCAGTTCTTC.

The chain couples TRBV19 to TRBJ2-5, with TRBD2 identical over 9 bases. CDR1 is LNHDA, CDR2 SQIVND, per germline (reference sequence). The CDR3 runs 16 residues. The trim removed 4 bases at V and 5 bases at J, leaving 11 bases unmatched. CDR3 protein: CASSTLSSGAGETQYF. The CDR3 region has the DNA TGTGCCAGTAGTACGCTCTCTAGCGGGGCAGGGGAGACCCAGTACTTC.

The J gene is TRBJ2-7, the V gene TRBV27; 10 bases are shared with TRBD1. CDR1 is MNHEY and CDR2 is SMNVEV in the germline V gene (reference sequence). This CDR3 comprises 17 residues. V trimming: 4 bases; J trimming: 2 bases; junction bases outside the gene matches: 11. The chain's CDR3 is CASSSVMAGTGAYEQYF. CDR3 nucleotides: TGTGCCAGCAGTTCGGTGATGGCCGGGACAGGGGCCTACGAGCAGTACTTC.

The rearrangement links TRBV5-5 to TRBJ1-1; D remains ambiguous. V was trimmed by 6 bases and J by 2 bases, leaving 14 bases between them. The CDR3 extends over 14 amino acids. Germline V CDR1 and CDR2: SGHKS, YYEKEE (reference sequence). The DNA of the CDR3 is TGTGCCAGCACCGAGTCCCTATTAAACACTGAAGCTTTCTTT. Residues: CASTESLLNTEAFF.

The chain carries TRBV5-4 and TRBJ2-5, with D maybe TRBD2 (6 bases). CDR1 and CDR2 (germline): SGHNT, YYREEE (reference sequence). Trimming pared 1 base from V and 1 base from J, leaving 11 bases between. The CDR3 loop spans 15 amino acids. This chain's CDR3 is CASSLNRGGQETQYF. CDR3 coding DNA: TGTGCCAGCAGCTTGAATCGGGGAGGCCAAGAGACCCAGTACTTC. Complete variable domain (other parts from reference TRBV5-4 and TRBJ2-5): ETGVTQSPTHLIKTRGQQVTLRCSSQSGHNTVSWYQQALGQGPQFIFQYYREEENGRGNFPPRFSGLQFPNYSSELNVNALELDDSALYLCASSLNRGGQETQYFGPGTRLLVL.